Listed below are T cell receptor beta chains from one sample, sequenced in a study of cytomegalovirus exposure and HLA in healthy donors. Libraries were prepared by immunoSEQ multiplex PCR; TCRdb keeps only in-frame clonotypes and omits some of them. The sample lists 210,000 or so clones; just over 85% were seen once. Specimen: PBMCs. All receptors come from a woman younger than 30 in good health and CMV-seronegative. Each CDR3 is given with its conserved first and last residue. Expanded clones get a size class; other rows say once, few or many, or leave the size out.

J: TRBJ2-3
V: TRBV5-1
size: -
CDR3: CASSLELAGETDTQYF

J: TRBJ2-2
V: TRBV19
size: once
CDR3: CASSASRGWTGELFF

J: TRBJ2-7
V: TRBV4-1
size: -
CDR3: CASSQGAVPGRVIYEQYF

J: TRBJ2-1
V: TRBV27
size: -
CDR3: CASSTVTSGYNEQFF

J: TRBJ1-1
V: TRBV2
size: once
CDR3: CASSQYDRVLFRAFF

J: TRBJ2-7
V: TRBV27
size: -
CDR3: CASSLSGQGLGEQYF

J: TRBJ2-7
V: TRBV19
size: -
CDR3: CASSYQAGSREQYF

J: TRBJ1-1
V: TRBV29-1
size: few
CDR3: CSAEGGAFF

J: TRBJ2-2
V: TRBV5-4
size: -
CDR3: CASSLGLAGVSTGELFF

J: TRBJ2-1
V: TRBV9
size: -
CDR3: CASSVLNEQFF

J: TRBJ1-2
V: TRBV9
size: -
CDR3: CASSDGSQIVYGYTF

J: TRBJ2-2
V: TRBV27
size: -
CDR3: CASSLNLNRGFSGELFF

J: TRBJ2-1
V: TRBV13
size: -
CDR3: CASSSNNEQFF

J: TRBJ1-1
V: TRBV19
size: -
CDR3: CASVRGNTEAFF

J: TRBJ1-1
V: TRBV6-5
size: -
CDR3: CASRVRGQATEAFF

J: TRBJ2-2
V: TRBV5-6
size: -
CDR3: CASSLLGDTGELFF

J: TRBJ2-7
V: TRBV25-1
size: -
CDR3: CASNVAGGYEQYF

J: TRBJ2-5
V: TRBV27
size: -
CDR3: CASSFSGREQYF

J: TRBJ1-3
V: TRBV7-2
size: -
CDR3: CASSLSWGNTIYF

J: TRBJ2-7
V: TRBV13
size: -
CDR3: CASSLTGTSYEQYF

J: TRBJ2-1
V: TRBV5-5
size: -
CDR3: CASSWASGTSKFDEQFF

J: TRBJ2-7
V: TRBV13
size: -
CDR3: CASSLSVSEQYF

J: TRBJ2-7
V: TRBV27
size: -
CDR3: CASSLRLSSYEQYF

J: TRBJ2-7
V: TRBV5-1
size: once
CDR3: CASSLLGQYGGRVYEQYF

J: TRBJ1-2
V: TRBV5-6
size: -
CDR3: CASSFILQGALAYGYTF

J: TRBJ2-7
V: TRBV7-2
size: -
CDR3: CASSSGQGAFDEQYF

J: TRBJ2-5
V: TRBV28
size: once
CDR3: CASSLGRWLPQETQYF

J: TRBJ2-2
V: TRBV7-8
size: once
CDR3: CASSLGVAEFTGELFF

J: TRBJ2-2
V: TRBV28
size: -
CDR3: CASSLLGGLAGGAGELFF

J: TRBJ2-1
V: TRBV28
size: -
CDR3: CASSWGRGPNEQFF

J: TRBJ1-5
V: TRBV6-6
size: -
CDR3: CASSYESRQPQHF

J: TRBJ1-5
V: TRBV7-2
size: -
CDR3: CASSPRTGANQPQHF

J: TRBJ2-7
V: TRBV29-1
size: -
CDR3: CSVRAGESYEQYF

J: TRBJ2-2
V: TRBV2
size: -
CDR3: CASSEKPGGADTGELFF

J: TRBJ2-3
V: TRBV5-1
size: -
CDR3: CASSAGQGRDTQYF

J: TRBJ2-2
V: TRBV27
size: -
CDR3: CASSGLSTGELFF

J: TRBJ2-1
V: TRBV29-1
size: -
CDR3: CSVVGLAGYNEQFF

J: TRBJ1-3
V: TRBV10-3
size: -
CDR3: CAISDWMTDSGNTIYF

J: TRBJ1-1
V: TRBV30
size: -
CDR3: CAWSASRTLARDTEAFF

J: TRBJ2-5
V: TRBV11-3
size: -
CDR3: CASSPDRETQYF